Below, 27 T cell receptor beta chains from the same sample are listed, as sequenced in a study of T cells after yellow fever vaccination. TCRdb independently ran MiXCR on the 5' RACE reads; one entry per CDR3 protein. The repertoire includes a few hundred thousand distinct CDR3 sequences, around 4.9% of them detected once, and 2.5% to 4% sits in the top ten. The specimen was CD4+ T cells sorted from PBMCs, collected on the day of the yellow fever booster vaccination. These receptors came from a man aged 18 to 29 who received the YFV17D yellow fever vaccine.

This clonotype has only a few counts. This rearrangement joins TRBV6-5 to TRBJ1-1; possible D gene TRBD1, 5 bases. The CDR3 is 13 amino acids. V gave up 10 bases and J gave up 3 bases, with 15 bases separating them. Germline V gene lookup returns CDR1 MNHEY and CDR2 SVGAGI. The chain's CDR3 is CATSGTLDTEAFF. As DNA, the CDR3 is TGTGCCACCTCCGGGACCCTGGACACTGAAGCTTTCTTT.

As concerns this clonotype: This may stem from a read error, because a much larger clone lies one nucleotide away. In nucleotides, the CDR3 is TGCGCCAGCAGCCATAGGGGGCGGGCCCAGGGAGAAGCTCTCTTT. This translates into CASSHRGRAQGEALF. This rearrangement joins TRBV4-3 to TRBJ1-1, with 7 nucleotides matching TRBD1. The CDR3 is 15 amino acids. CDR1 and CDR2 (germline): LGHNA, YSLEER.

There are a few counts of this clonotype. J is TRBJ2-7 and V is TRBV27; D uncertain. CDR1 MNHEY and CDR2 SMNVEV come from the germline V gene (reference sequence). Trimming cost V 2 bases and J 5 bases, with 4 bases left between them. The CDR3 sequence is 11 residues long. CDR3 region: CASSLGDEQYV. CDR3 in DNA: TGTGCCAGCAGTTTAGGGGACGAGCAGTACGTC.

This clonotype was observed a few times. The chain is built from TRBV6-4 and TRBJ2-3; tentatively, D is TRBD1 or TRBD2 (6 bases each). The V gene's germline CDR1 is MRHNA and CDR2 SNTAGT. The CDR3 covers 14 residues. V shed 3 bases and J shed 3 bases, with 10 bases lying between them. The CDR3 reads CASSEGGPTDTQYF. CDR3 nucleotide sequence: TGTGCCAGCAGTGAAGGGGGGCCGACAGATACGCAGTATTTT.

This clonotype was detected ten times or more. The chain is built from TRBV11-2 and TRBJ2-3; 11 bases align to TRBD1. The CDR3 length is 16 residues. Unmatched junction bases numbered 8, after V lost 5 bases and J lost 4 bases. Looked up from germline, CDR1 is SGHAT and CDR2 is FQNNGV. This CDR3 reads CASSGWTGGMADTQYF. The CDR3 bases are TGTGCCAGCAGCGGCTGGACAGGGGGCATGGCAGATACGCAGTATTTT.

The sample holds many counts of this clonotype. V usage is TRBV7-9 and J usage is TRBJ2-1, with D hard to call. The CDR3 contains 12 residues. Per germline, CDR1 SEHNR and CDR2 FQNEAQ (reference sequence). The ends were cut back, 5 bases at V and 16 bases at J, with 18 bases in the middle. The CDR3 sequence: CASSPQALEKFF. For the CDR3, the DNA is TGTGCCAGCAGCCCCCAGGCCCTAGAGAAATTCTTC.

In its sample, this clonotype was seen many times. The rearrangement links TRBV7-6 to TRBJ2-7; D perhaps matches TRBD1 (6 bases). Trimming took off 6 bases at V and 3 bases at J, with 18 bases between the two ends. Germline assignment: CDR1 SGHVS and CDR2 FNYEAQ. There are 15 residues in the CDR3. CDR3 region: CASRSDSLGFYEQYF. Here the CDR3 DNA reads TGTGCCAGCAGATCGGACAGTCTGGGGTTCTACGAGCAGTACTTC.

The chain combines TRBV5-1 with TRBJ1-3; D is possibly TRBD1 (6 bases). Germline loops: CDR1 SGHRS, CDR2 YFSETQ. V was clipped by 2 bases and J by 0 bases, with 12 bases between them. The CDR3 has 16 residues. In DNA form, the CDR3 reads TGCGCCAGCAGCTTCCAGGGGTCCAACTCTGGAAACACCATATATTTT. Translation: CASSFQGSNSGNTIYF.

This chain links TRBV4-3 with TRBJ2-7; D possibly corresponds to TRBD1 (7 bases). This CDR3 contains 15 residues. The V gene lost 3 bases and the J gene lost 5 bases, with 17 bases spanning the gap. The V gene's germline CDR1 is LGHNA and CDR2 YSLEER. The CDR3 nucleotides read TGCGCCAGCAGCCAGGAGGAGGGGGCGAAGGACGAGCAGTACTTC. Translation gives CASSQEEGAKDEQYF.

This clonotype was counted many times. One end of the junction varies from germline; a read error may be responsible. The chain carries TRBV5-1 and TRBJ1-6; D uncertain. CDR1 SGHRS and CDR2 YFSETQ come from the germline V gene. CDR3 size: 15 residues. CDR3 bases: TGCGCCAGCAGGGCGCAGGATTCCTATACTTCACCCCTCCACTTT. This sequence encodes CASRAQDSYTSPLHF. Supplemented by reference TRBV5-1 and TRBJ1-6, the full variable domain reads KAGVTQTPRYLIKTRGQQVTLSCSPISGHRSVSWYQQTPGQGLQFLFEYFSETQRNKGNFPGRFSGRQFSNSRSEMNVSTLELGDSALYLCASRAQDSYTSPLHFGNGTRLTVT.

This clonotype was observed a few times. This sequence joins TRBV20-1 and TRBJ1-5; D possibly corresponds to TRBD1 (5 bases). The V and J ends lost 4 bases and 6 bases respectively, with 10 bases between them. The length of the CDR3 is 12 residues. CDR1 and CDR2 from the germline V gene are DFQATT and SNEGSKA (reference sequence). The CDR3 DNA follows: TGCAGTGCTACAGGGTCCGGTCAGCCCCAGCATTTT. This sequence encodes CSATGSGQPQHF.

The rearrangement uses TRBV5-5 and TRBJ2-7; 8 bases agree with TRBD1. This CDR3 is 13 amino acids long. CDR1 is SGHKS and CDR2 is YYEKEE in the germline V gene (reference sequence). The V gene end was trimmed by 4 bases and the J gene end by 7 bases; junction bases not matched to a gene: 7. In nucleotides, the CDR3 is TGTGCCAGCAGCACGGACAGGGTAAGGGAGCAGTACTTC. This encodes CASSTDRVREQYF.

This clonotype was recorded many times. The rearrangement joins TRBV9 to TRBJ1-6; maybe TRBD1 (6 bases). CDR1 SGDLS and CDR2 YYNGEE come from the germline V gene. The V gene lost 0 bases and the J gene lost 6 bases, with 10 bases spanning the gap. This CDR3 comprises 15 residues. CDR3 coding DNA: TGTGCCAGCAGCGTAGCAGGGGCAACTAATTCACCCCTCCACTTT. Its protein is CASSVAGATNSPLHF.

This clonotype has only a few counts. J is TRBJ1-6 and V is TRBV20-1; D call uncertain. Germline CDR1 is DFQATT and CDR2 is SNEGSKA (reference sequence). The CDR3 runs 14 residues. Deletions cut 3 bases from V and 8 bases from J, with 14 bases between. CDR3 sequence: CSARRENGDSPLHF. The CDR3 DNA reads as TGCAGTGCTAGGAGGGAGAATGGGGATTCACCCCTCCACTTT.

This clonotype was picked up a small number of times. CDR3 protein: CASSDRQLSSYNSPLHF. In DNA form, the CDR3 reads TGTGCCAGCAGCGACAGACAGCTGAGCTCCTATAATTCACCCCTCCACTTT. The chain joins TRBV5-8 to TRBJ1-6, with a tentative D call TRBD1 (5 bases). From germline, CDR1 is SGHTS and CDR2 YDEGEE. V shed 4 bases and J shed 0 bases, with 14 bases lying between them. The CDR3 loop spans 17 amino acids.

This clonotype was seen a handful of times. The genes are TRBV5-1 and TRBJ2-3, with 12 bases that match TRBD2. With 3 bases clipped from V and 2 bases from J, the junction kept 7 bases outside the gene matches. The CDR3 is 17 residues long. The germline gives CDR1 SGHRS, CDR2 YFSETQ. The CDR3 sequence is CASSSSTSGGLTDTQYF. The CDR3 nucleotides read TGCGCCAGCAGCTCTTCAACTAGCGGGGGGCTCACAGATACGCAGTATTTT. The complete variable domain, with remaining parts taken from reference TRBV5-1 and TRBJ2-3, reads KAGVTQTPRYLIKTRGQQVTLSCSPISGHRSVSWYQQTPGQGLQFLFEYFSETQRNKGNFPGRFSGRQFSNSRSEMNVSTLELGDSALYLCASSSSTSGGLTDTQYFGPGTRLTVL.

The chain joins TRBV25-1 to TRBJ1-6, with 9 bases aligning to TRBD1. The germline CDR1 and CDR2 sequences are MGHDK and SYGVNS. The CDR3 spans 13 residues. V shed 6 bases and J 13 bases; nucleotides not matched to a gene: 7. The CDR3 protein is CASRGQGPEPLHF. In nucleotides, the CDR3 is TGTGCCAGCAGGGGACAGGGTCCCGAGCCCCTCCACTTT.

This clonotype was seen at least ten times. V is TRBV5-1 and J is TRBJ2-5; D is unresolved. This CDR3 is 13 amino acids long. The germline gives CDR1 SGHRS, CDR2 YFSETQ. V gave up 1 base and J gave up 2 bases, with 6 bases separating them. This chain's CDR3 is CASSLIGQETQYF. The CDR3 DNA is TGCGCCAGCAGCTTGATAGGACAAGAGACCCAGTACTTC.

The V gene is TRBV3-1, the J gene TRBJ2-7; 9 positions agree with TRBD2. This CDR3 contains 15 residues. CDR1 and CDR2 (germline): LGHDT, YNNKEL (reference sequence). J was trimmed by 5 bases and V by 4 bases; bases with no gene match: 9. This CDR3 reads CASSLLAGGGHEQYF. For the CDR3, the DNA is TGTGCCAGCAGCCTTTTGGCGGGGGGGGGCCACGAGCAGTACTTC.

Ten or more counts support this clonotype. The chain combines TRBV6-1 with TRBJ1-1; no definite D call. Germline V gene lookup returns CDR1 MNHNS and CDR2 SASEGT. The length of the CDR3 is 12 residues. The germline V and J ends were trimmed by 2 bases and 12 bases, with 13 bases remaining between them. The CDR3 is CASSETGIKPFF. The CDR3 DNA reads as TGTGCCAGCAGTGAAACCGGGATTAAGCCTTTCTTT.

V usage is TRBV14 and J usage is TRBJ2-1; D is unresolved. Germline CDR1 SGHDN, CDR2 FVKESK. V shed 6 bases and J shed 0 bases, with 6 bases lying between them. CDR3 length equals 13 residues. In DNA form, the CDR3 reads TGTGCCAGCAGAGGTCCCTCCTACAATGAGCAGTTCTTC. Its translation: CASRGPSYNEQFF.

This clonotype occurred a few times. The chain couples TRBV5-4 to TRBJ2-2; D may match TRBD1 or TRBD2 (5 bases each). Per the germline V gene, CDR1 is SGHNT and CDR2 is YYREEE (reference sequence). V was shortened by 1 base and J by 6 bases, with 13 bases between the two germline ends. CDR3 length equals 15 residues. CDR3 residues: CASSLSGTHPGELFF. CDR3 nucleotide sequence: TGTGCCAGCAGCTTGTCAGGGACCCACCCCGGGGAGCTGTTTTTT.

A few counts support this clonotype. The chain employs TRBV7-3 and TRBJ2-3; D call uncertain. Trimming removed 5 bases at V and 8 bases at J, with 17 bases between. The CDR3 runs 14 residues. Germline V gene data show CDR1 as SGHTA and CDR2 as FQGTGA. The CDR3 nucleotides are TGTGCCAGCAGCGTAGGCCACTCTCAGAGTACGCAGTATTTT. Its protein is CASSVGHSQSTQYF.

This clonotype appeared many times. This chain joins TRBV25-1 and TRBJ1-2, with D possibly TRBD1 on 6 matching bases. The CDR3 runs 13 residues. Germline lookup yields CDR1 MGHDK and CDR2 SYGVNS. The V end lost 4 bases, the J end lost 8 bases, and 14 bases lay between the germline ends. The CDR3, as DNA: TGTGCCAGCAGTGTGGGGGGGCTTGGAGGCTACACCTTC. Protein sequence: CASSVGGLGGYTF.

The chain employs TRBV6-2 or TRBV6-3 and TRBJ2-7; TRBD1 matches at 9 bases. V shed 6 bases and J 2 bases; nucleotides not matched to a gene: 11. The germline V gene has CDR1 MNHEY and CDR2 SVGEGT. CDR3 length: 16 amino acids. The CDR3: CASSLRRGQGTYEQYV. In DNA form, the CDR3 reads TGTGCCAGCAGCCTCCGACGGGGACAGGGTACCTACGAGCAGTACGTC.

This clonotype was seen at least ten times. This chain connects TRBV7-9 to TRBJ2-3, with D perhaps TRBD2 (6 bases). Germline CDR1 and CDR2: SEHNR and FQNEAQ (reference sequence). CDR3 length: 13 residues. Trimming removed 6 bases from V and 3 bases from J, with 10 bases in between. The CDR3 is CASRRDRTDTQYF. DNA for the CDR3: TGTGCCAGCAGGCGGGACCGTACAGATACGCAGTATTTT. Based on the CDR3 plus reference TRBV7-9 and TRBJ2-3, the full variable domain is DTGVSQNPRHKITKRGQNVTFRCDPISEHNRLYWYRQTLGQGPEFLTYFQNEAQLEKSRLLSDRFSAERPKGSFSTLEIQRTEQGDSAMYLCASRRDRTDTQYFGPGTRLTVL.

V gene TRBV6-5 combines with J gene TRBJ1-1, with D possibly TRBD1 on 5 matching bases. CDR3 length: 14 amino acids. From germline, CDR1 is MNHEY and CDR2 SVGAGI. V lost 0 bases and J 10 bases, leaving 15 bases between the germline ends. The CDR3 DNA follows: TGTGCCAGCAGTTACTCGGCCCAACAGGCAGCAGCTTTCTTT. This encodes CASSYSAQQAAAFF.